This section outlines one T cell receptor beta chain sequence together with its context. These data are taken from a study of blood T cell repertoires in COVID-19. Only in-frame clones appear in the TCRdb table, and some are missing; sequencing was by immunoSEQ multiplex PCR. The sample consists of hundreds of thousands of clones, roughly 88% of them appearing once. Germline V gene data show CDR1 as LNHDA and CDR2 as SQIVND (reference sequence). The CDR3 sequence is 13 residues long. The V gene end was trimmed by 5 bases and the J gene end by 3 bases; junction bases not matched to a gene: 2. The source material was peripheral blood. V gene TRBV19 combines with J gene TRBJ2-7; 9 bases fit TRBD1. The TCR comes from a woman in her forties or fifties with COVID-19, enrolled during active disease. Written as DNA, the CDR3 is TGTGCCAGTAGTCGACAGGGGGACTACGAGCAGTACTTC. Protein product: CASSRQGDYEQYF.